A single sample is the source of the 3 T cell receptor beta chains below, sequenced in a study of shared clonotypes between healthy human individuals. TCRdb's table, derived via immunoSEQ multiplex PCR, lists solely in-frame clones and lacks some. The sample records a few million clones, approximately 95% being singletons. The source material was naive CD4+ T cells from PBMCs. As for subset: CD45RA+ positively selected. These receptors all stem from a man between 18 and 29 years old in good health. Some clones in this sample may be carry-over from other donors' samples.

The rearrangement uses TRBV6-5 and TRBJ2-7; D remains ambiguous. Germline V gives CDR1 MNHEY, CDR2 SVGAGI. The CDR3 is 11 amino acids. The germline V and J ends were trimmed by 5 bases and 7 bases, with 9 bases remaining between them. In DNA, the CDR3 is TGTGCCAGCAGTACCGCGCGAGAGCAGTACTTC. Translated, it gives CASSTAREQYF.

The chain links TRBV4-1 to TRBJ2-3, with 8 bases fitting TRBD2. Looked up from germline, CDR1 is MGHRA and CDR2 is YSYEKL. The CDR3 runs to 14 residues. The trim removed 0 bases at V and 6 bases at J, leaving 2 bases unmatched. The CDR3 DNA reads as TGCGCCAGCAGCCAAGACAGGACTAGCGATACGCAGTATTTT. This translates into CASSQDRTSDTQYF.

The J gene is TRBJ2-3, the V gene TRBV5-1; D is unclear. V was trimmed by 0 bases and J by 2 bases, leaving 19 bases between them. Germline loops: CDR1 SGHRS, CDR2 YFSETQ. The CDR3 consists of 18 residues. The CDR3 bases are TGCGCCAGCAGCTTGGCCTTTCAGTCCGATCCCTTCACAGATACGCAGTATTTT. The encoded protein is CASSLAFQSDPFTDTQYF.